This TCR beta chain was identified during a study of blood T cell repertoires in COVID-19. Produced via immunoSEQ multiplex PCR; TCRdb's table is partial and in-frame only. The table includes 95,000 to 150,000 clones, 85% detected once. The CDR3 runs to 15 residues. The V and J ends lost 5 bases and 5 bases respectively, with 18 bases between them. CDR1 and CDR2 (germline): SGHAT, FQNNGV. This chain links TRBV11-2 with TRBJ2-5; weak D call: TRBD2 (5 bases). This TCR came from an elderly man with acute or convalescent COVID-19. Sequencing was carried out using peripheral blood. CDR3 bases: TGTGCCAGCAGCCCGCCGGGAACCTCCGGTGAGACCCAGTACTTC. This sequence encodes CASSPPGTSGETQYF. Full variable domain (missing parts from reference TRBV11-2 and TRBJ2-5): EAGVAQSPRYKIIEKRQSVAFWCNPISGHATLYWYQQILGQGPKLLIQFQNNGVVDDSQLPKDRFSAERLKGVDSTLKIQPAKLEDSAVYLCASSPPGTSGETQYFGPGTRLLVL.